One sample yielded the 11 T cell receptor beta chains listed below, sequenced in a study of blood T cell repertoires in COVID-19. Clones were sequenced by immunoSEQ multiplex PCR, and TCRdb holds only the in-frame ones, with some missing. The sample holds more than 45,000 clones, 85% to 90% seen once. Sequenced: peripheral blood. The receptors originated from a man aged 65 to 79 with acute or convalescent COVID-19.

This chain uses TRBV28 with TRBJ1-2; 8 positions match TRBD1. The CDR3 totals 12 residues. Trimming took 9 bases from V and 6 from J; bases not matched to a gene: 6. Per germline, CDR1 MDHEN and CDR2 SYDVKM. The CDR3 is CASGQGGNGYTF. CDR3 in DNA: TGTGCCAGTGGACAGGGAGGCAATGGCTACACCTTC.

As DNA, the CDR3 is TGTGCCAGCAGCTCTTCGATGACTAGCGGGAGCCCAGATACGCAGTATTTT. This codes for CASSSSMTSGSPDTQYF. This rearrangement joins TRBV7-2 to TRBJ2-3, with 12 bases identical to TRBD2. The CDR3 covers 17 residues. Germline assignment: CDR1 SGHTA and CDR2 FQGNSA. V gave up 4 bases and J gave up 4 bases; unmatched junction bases: 9. The complete variable domain, with remaining parts taken from reference TRBV7-2 and TRBJ2-3, reads GAGVSQSPSNKVTEKGKDVELRCDPISGHTALYWYRQSLGQGLEFLIYFQGNSAPDKSGLPSDRFSAERTGGSVSTLTIQRTQQEDSAVYLCASSSSMTSGSPDTQYFGPGTRLTVL.

V usage is TRBV27 and J usage is TRBJ2-2; 8 bases fit TRBD1. Germline CDR1 and CDR2: MNHEY and SMNVEV (reference sequence). This CDR3 has 17 amino acids. Losses at the gene ends were 3 bases for V and 1 base for J; bases not matched to a gene: 7. The CDR3 DNA follows: TGTGCCAGCAGTTTCAGGGGGCGATTCTTGAACACCGGGGAGCTGTTTTTT. Its translation is CASSFRGRFLNTGELFF.

This sequence joins TRBV7-3 and TRBJ2-2; TRBD2 is a possible D gene (5 bases). This CDR3 contains 15 residues. CDR1 SGHTA and CDR2 FQGTGA come from the germline V gene. V was pared by 2 bases and J by 1 base, with 8 bases between. The DNA of the CDR3 is TGTGCCAGCAGCTTACGCGCGGGGAACACCGGGGAGCTGTTTTTT. It translates to CASSLRAGNTGELFF. Looking up the rest from reference TRBV7-3 and TRBJ2-2 gives the full variable domain: GAGVSQTPSNKVTEKGKYVELRCDPISGHTALYWYRQSLGQGPEFLIYFQGTGAADDSGLPNDRFFAVRPEGSVSTLKIQRTERGDSAVYLCASSLRAGNTGELFFGEGSRLTVL.

The rearrangement uses TRBV9 and TRBJ2-5; D possibly corresponds to TRBD2 (5 bases). The CDR3 is 14 residues long. Per germline, CDR1 SGDLS and CDR2 YYNGEE. The V end lost 0 bases, the J end lost 2 bases, and 8 bases lay between the germline ends. In nucleotides, the CDR3 is TGTGCCAGCAGCGTAGATGGGAGACAAGAGACCCAGTACTTC. Amino acids: CASSVDGRQETQYF.

The chain couples TRBV6-2 or TRBV6-3 to TRBJ1-5; tentatively, D is TRBD1 (5 bases). Germline V lookup: CDR1 MNHEY, CDR2 SVGEGT. CDR3 length: 16 amino acids. Trimming removed 2 bases at V and 1 base at J, with 12 bases between. The CDR3 region has the DNA TGTGCCAGCAGTTACGGTTGGGGCTACAGCAATCAGCCCCAGCATTTT. This gives the protein CASSYGWGYSNQPQHF.

The chain links TRBV11-2 to TRBJ2-3; the D gene is possibly TRBD2 (6 bases). The CDR3 totals 14 residues. Trimming cost V 1 base and J 6 bases, with 11 bases left between them. Germline V gene lookup returns CDR1 SGHAT and CDR2 FQNNGV. The DNA for the CDR3 is TGTGCCAGCAGCTTAGCGCGGGCGGGGGATACGCAGTATTTT. This sequence encodes CASSLARAGDTQYF.

This chain joins TRBV11-2 and TRBJ2-1, with 11 bases that match TRBD2. Germline V gene lookup returns CDR1 SGHAT and CDR2 FQNNGV. Trimming removed 11 bases from V and 6 bases from J; junction bases left unmatched: 6. This CDR3 has 13 amino acids. CDR3 nucleotide sequence: TGTGCCTCCTGGCTAGCGGGAGGCAATGAGCAGTTCTTC. It codes for CASWLAGGNEQFF.

The sample holds a few counts of this clone. The chain joins TRBV6-5 to TRBJ1-1; unclear D gene. Germline lookup yields CDR1 MNHEY and CDR2 SVGAGI. V lost 8 bases, J lost 1 base, and 14 bases lay in between. This CDR3 is 14 amino acids long. The CDR3 region is CASVLDAGNTEAFF. CDR3 DNA sequence: TGTGCCAGCGTCCTAGATGCCGGGAACACTGAAGCTTTCTTT.

The chain combines TRBV5-1 with TRBJ2-3; a weak D match, TRBD2 (6 bases). Per the germline V gene, CDR1 is SGHRS and CDR2 is YFSETQ. The CDR3 extends over 14 amino acids. V dropped 4 bases and J dropped 4 bases, with 13 bases sitting between them. CDR3 in amino acids: CASSLPAGADTQYF. The CDR3 coding sequence is TGCGCCAGCAGCCTCCCAGCGGGCGCAGATACGCAGTATTTT.

This clone was counted a single time. This chain connects TRBV7-2 to TRBJ1-6, with 10 nucleotides matching TRBD1. This CDR3 is 17 amino acids long. The V segment lost 2 bases and the J segment 3 bases; nucleotides outside the gene matches: 4. The germline gives CDR1 SGHTA, CDR2 FQGNSA. The CDR3 nucleotides read TGTGCCAGCAGCTTACGACAGGGGGCAAACTATAATTCACCCCTCCACTTT. It yields the protein CASSLRQGANYNSPLHF.